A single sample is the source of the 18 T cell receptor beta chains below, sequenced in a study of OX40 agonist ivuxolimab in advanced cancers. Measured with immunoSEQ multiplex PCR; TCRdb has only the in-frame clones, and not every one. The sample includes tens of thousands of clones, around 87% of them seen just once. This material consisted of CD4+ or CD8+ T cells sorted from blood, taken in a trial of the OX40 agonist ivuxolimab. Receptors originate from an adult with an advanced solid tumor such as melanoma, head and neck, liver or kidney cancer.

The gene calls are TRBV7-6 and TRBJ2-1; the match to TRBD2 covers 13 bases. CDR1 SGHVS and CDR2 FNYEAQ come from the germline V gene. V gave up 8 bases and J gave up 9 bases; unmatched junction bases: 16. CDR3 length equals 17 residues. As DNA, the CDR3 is TGTGCCAGCGGCCTACTAGCGGGGGGGCCGTCTAAGAGTGAGCAGTTCTTC. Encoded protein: CASGLLAGGPSKSEQFF.

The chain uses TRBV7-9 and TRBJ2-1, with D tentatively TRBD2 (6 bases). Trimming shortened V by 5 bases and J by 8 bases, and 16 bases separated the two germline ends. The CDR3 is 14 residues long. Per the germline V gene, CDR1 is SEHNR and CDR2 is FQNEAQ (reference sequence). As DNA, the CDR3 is TGTGCCAGCAGCCCTCCGACTAGTTTCTATGAGCAGTTCTTC. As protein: CASSPPTSFYEQFF.

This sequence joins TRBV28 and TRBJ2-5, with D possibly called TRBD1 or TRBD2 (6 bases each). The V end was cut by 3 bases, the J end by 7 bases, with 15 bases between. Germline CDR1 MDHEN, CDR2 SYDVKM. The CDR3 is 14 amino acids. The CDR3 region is CASSFRGREWTQYF. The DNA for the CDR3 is TGTGCCAGCAGTTTTCGGGGGCGGGAATGGACCCAGTACTTC.

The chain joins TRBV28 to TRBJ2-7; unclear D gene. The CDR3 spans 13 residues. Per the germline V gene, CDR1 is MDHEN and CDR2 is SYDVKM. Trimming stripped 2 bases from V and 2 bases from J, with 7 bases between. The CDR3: CASSLLVTYEQYF. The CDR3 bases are TGTGCCAGCAGTTTACTAGTAACCTACGAGCAGTACTTC.

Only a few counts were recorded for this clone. CDR3 sequence reads: CASSVVLGTGREGTEAFF. As DNA, the CDR3 is TGTGCCAGCAGCGTAGTGCTCGGAACGGGGCGCGAGGGCACTGAAGCTTTCTTT. This chain connects TRBV9 to TRBJ1-1, with D perhaps matching TRBD1 (5 bases). The CDR3 contains 18 residues. Trimming pared 0 bases from V and 4 bases from J, leaving 22 bases between. Germline V CDR1 and CDR2: SGDLS, YYNGEE. Full variable domain (outside the CDR3, taken from reference TRBV9 and TRBJ1-1): DSGVTQTPKHLITATGQRVTLRCSPRSGDLSVYWYQQSLDQGLQFLIQYYNGEERAKGNILERFSAQQFPDLHSELNLSSLELGDSALYFCASSVVLGTGREGTEAFFGQGTRLTVV.

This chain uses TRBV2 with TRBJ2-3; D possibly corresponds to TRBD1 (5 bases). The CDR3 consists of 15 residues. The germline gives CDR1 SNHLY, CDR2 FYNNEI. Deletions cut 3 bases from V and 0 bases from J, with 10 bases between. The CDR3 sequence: CASSEGLSSTDTQYF. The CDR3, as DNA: TGTGCCAGCAGTGAGGGGCTTTCTAGCACAGATACGCAGTATTTT.

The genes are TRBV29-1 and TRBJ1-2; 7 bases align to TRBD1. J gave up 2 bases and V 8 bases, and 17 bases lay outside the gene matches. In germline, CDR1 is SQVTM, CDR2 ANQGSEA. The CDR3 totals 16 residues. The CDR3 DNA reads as TGCAGCACCTCGCCGGGACAGCAAATTAAGAACTATGGCTACACCTTC. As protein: CSTSPGQQIKNYGYTF.

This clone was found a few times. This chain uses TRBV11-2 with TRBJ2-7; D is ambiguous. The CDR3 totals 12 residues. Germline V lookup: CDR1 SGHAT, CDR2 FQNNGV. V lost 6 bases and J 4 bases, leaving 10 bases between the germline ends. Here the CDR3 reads CASRETYYEQYF. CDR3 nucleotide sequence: TGTGCCAGCAGGGAGACATATTACGAGCAGTACTTC.

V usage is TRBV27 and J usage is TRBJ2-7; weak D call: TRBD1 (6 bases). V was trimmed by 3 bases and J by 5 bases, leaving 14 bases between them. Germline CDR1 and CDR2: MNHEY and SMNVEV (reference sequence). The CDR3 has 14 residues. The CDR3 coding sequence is TGTGCCAGCAGTTTCGTGGGGGCTGGCGACGAGCAGTACTTC. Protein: CASSFVGAGDEQYF.

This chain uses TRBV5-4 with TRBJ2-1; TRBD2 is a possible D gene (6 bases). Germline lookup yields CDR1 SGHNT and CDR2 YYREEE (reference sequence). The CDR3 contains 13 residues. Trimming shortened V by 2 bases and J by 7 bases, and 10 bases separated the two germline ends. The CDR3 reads CASSFSRGNEQFF. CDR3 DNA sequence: TGTGCCAGCAGCTTTAGTCGGGGGAATGAGCAGTTCTTC.

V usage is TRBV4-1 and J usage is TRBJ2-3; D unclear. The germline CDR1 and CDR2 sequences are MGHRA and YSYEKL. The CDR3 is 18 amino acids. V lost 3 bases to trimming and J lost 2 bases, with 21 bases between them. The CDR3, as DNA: TGCGCCAGCAGCCAGCAGTTAAAGGGAAACTATTACACAGATACGCAGTATTTT. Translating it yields CASSQQLKGNYYTDTQYF.

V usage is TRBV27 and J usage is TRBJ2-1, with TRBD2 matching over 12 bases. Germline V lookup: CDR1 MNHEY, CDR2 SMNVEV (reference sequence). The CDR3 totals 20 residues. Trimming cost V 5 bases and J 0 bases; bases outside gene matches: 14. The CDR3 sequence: CASSPLAGGPNANSYNEQFF. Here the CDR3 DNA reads TGTGCCAGCAGTCCTCTAGCGGGGGGGCCGAACGCGAACTCCTACAATGAGCAGTTCTTC.

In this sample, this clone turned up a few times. In DNA, the CDR3 is TGTGCTAGTGGTTTGGGACAGGGTAGCGAAGAGACCCAGTACTTC. Amino acids: CASGLGQGSEETQYF. The V and J genes are TRBV12-5 and TRBJ2-5; 7 positions agree with TRBD1. Germline V gives CDR1 LGHNT, CDR2 FRNRAP. Losses at the gene ends were 1 base for V and 3 bases for J; bases not matched to a gene: 5. CDR3 size: 15 residues.

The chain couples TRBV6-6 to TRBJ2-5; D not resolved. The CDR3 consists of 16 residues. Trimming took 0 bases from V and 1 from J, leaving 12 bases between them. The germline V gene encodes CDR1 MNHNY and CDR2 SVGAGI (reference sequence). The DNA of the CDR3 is TGTGCCAGCAGTTACTCGTCCTGGGCTGCCCAAGAGACCCAGTACTTC. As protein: CASSYSSWAAQETQYF.

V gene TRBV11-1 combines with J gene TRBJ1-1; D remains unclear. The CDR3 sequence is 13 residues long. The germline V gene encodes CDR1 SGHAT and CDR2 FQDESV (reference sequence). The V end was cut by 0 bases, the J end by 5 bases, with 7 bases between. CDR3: CASSLARHTEAFF. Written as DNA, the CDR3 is TGTGCCAGCAGCTTAGCACGGCATACTGAAGCTTTCTTT.

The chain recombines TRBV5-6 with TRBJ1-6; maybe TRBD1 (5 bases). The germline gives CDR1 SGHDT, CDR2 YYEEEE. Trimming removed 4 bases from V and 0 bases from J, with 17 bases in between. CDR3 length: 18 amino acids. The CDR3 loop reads CASSLLLGDGSYNSPLHF. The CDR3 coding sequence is TGTGCCAGCAGCCTACTCCTCGGGGACGGCTCCTATAATTCACCCCTCCACTTT. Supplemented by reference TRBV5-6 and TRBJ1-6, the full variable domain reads DAGVTQSPTHLIKTRGQQVTLRCSPKSGHDTVSWYQQALGQGPQFIFQYYEEEERQRGNFPDRFSGHQFPNYSSELNVNALLLGDSALYLCASSLLLGDGSYNSPLHFGNGTRLTVT.

Here the CDR3 DNA reads TGTGCCAGCAGTGACTACAAAGAGGAAGAGACCCAGTACTTC. Residues: CASSDYKEEETQYF. The chain recombines TRBV6-4 with TRBJ2-5; D is ambiguous. The germline V and J ends were trimmed by 1 base and 3 bases, with 9 bases remaining between them. The CDR3 runs 14 residues. CDR1 and CDR2 (germline): MRHNA, SNTAGT.

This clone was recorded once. The CDR3 region is CASSPPEGANVLTF. The CDR3 nucleotides are TGTGCCAGCAGCCCTCCCGAGGGGGCCAACGTCCTGACTTTC. The rearrangement joins TRBV5-6 to TRBJ2-6; unclear D gene. CDR3 length equals 14 residues. Trimming took off 4 bases at V and 4 bases at J, with 9 bases between the two ends. CDR1 and CDR2 (germline): SGHDT, YYEEEE.